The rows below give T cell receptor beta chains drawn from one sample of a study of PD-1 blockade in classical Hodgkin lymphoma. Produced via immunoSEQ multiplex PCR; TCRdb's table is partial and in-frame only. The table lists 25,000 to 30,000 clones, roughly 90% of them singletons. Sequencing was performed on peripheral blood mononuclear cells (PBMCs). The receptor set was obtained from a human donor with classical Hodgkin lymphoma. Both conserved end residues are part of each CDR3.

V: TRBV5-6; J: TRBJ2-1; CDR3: CASSIRDRGYNEQFF
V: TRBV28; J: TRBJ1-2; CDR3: CASSIRDSGYTF
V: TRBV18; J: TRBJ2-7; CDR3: CASSPTEGYEQYF
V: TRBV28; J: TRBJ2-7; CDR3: CASSSSGGGTYEQYF
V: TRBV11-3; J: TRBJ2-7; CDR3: CASSRDKFYEQYF
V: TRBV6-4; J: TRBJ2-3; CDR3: CASSPPAGGTQYF
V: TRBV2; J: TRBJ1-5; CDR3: CASSRQGEGQPQHF
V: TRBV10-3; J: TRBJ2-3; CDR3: CAISASGGFRSDTQYF
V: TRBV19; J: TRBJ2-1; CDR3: CATSGAGASGYNEQFF
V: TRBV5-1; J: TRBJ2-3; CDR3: CASSSSQASTDTQYF
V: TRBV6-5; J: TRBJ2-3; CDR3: CASSYSPGAKDTQYF
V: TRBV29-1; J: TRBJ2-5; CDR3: CSVDGTGWMETQYF
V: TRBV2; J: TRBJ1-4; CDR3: CASSEVIVERFF
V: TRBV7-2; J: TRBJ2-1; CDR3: CASSPTRGRGNEQFF
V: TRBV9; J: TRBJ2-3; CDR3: CASSVGAGDTQYF
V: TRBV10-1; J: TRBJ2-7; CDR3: CASSPQNQGQEQYF
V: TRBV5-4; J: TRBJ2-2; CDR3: CASSLGADTGELFF
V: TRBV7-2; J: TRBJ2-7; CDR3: CASSLPTTYEQYF
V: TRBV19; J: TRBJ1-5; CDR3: CASSRGQEGRNQPQHF
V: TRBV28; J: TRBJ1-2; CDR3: CASSLVPYGYTF
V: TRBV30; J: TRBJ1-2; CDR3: CAWSTDTHNYGYTF
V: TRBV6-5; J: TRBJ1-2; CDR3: CASSSRTGDGYTF
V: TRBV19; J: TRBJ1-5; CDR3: CASSLGQGGVQPQHF
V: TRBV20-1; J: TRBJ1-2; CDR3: CSKQGSYGYTF
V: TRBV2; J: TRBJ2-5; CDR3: CATGTSEQETQYF
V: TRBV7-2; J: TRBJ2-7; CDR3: CASRPGLRDEQYF
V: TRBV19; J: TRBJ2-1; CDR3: CASSTNGERWNEQFF
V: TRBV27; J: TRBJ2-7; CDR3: CASTSDSYEQYF
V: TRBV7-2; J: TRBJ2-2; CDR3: CASTRTSGTGELFF
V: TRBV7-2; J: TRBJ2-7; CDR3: CASSVQGNGRGEQYF
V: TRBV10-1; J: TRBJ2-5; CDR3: CASSDDRGETQYF
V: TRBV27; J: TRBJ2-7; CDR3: CASSYSTSGIYEQYF
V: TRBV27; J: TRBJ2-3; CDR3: CASISPGDTQYF
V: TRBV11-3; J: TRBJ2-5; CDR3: CASSLDLQETQYF
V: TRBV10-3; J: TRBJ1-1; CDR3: CAISKEGSTEAFF
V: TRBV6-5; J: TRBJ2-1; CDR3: CASSQGQGSYLVQFF
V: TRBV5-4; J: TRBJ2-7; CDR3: CASSPGLAGVYEQYF
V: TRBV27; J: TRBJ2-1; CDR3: CASSLSSVDEQFF
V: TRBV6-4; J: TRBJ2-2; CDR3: CASSEKDRGETGELFF
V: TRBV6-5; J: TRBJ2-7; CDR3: CASRGEMGEQYF
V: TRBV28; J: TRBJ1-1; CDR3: CASSLLAGENTEAFF
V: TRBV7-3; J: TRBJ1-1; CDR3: CASSPGQGMNTEAFF
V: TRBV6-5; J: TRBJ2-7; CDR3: CASRGSLGDEQYF
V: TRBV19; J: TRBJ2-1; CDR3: CASSLEWGRGFDEQFF
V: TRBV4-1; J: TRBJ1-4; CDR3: CASSQGGLGASEKLFF
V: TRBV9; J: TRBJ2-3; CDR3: CASSAPRDRATDTQYF
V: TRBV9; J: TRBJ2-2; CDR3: CASSPRGHTGELFF
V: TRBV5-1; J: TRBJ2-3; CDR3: CASSIGQGSTDTQYF
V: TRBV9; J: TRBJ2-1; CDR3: CASSVGGNYNEQFF
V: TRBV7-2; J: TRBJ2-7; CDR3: CASSPGTGKSYEQYF
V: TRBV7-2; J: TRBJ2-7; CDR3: CASSPTSVGPNEQYF
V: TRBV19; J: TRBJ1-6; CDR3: CASSKQFSGSPLHF